Below, one T cell receptor beta chain is given with its context. This sample is drawn from a study of shared clonotypes between healthy human individuals. The protocol was immunoSEQ multiplex PCR, while the TCRdb copy is restricted to in-frame clones and leaves out a portion. The sample includes 1.5 million to 1.9 million clones, 98% seen only once; the top ten take about 0.45%. Germline CDR1 reads SGHRS; CDR2 reads YFSETQ. The length of the CDR3 is 16 residues. Deletions cut 4 bases from V and 4 bases from J, with 20 bases between. This clonotype was sampled from a man aged 25 to 45 in good health. Sequencing was performed on naive CD4+ T cells sorted from blood. The subset: CD45RA+ positively selected. This chain links TRBV5-1 with TRBJ1-1, with D perhaps TRBD1 (5 bases). CDR3 bases: TGCGCCAGCAGCCAAGGTGGGGCGCTCGGGGGCACTGAAGCTTTCTTT. Translated: CASSQGGALGGTEAFF.